This is a list of T cell receptor beta chains from one sample in a study of identical twins. TCRdb fed the 5' RACE reads into MiXCR, producing one record per CDR3 protein. This repertoire shows approximately 700,000 distinct CDR3 sequences, 15% to 20% found once; its top ten account for around 14%. These data are also associated with another study on T cells expressing NK-cell markers.

Sequenced material: PBMCs. The receptor set was obtained from a woman between 18 and 30 years old in good health. Both conserved end residues are part of each CDR3. The D gene is left open where the match is weak. Part of the rows lack a size; the others show once, few, many or a class for expanded clones.

v_gene	abundance	j_gene	d_gene	CDR3aa	CDR3nt
TRBV12-3/TRBV12-4	-	TRBJ2-5	TRBD2	CASSFSPRLAAKRAQYF	TGTGCCAGCAGTTTTAGCCCCCGGCTAGCGGCTAAGAGGGCCCAGTACTTC
TRBV5-1	many	TRBJ2-5	-	CASSFRTDQETQYF	TGCGCCAGCAGCTTTAGGACAGATCAAGAGACCCAGTACTTC
TRBV2	once	TRBJ2-3	-	CASGVSSDTQYF	TGTGCCAGTGGGGTCTCGTCAGATACGCAGTATTTT
TRBV7-9	many	TRBJ2-2	-	CASSLGLGELFF	TGTGCCAGCAGCTTGGGCCTCGGGGAGCTGTTTTTT
TRBV5-6	few	TRBJ1-5	-	CASSLSHGSPQHF	TGTGCCAGCAGCTTGTCCCACGGATCGCCCCAGCATTTT
TRBV20-1	-	TRBJ1-5	TRBD1	CSASGDRGSNQPQHF	TGCAGTGCTAGCGGGGACAGGGGTAGCAATCAGCCCCAGCATTTT
TRBV5-1	-	TRBJ2-7	-	CASSLAGWDTYEQYF	TGCGCCAGCAGCTTGGCCGGTTGGGATACCTACGAGCAGTACTTC
TRBV12-3/TRBV12-4	-	TRBJ1-2	TRBD1	CASSSTGVYGYTF	TGTGCCAGCAGTTCTACAGGGGTGTATGGCTACACCTTC
TRBV12-3/TRBV12-4	-	TRBJ2-7	-	CASSFLGRGYEQYF	TGTGCCAGCAGTTTTTTAGGACGGGGCTACGAGCAGTACTTC
TRBV4-2	few	TRBJ2-1	TRBD1	CASSQEGTGANNEQFF	TGTGCCAGCAGCCAAGAAGGGACAGGGGCAAACAATGAGCAGTTCTTC
TRBV7-9	few	TRBJ2-7	-	CASSSHTEQYF	TGTGCCAGCAGCTCGCACACGGAGCAGTACTTC
TRBV7-9	-	TRBJ2-7	TRBD1	CASSLEDRGFPYEQYF	TGTGCCAGCAGCTTAGAGGACAGGGGCTTCCCCTACGAGCAGTACTTC
TRBV5-3	-	TRBJ2-5	-	CARSLASYQETQYF	TGTGCCAGAAGCCTGGCGTCGTACCAAGAGACCCAGTACTTC
TRBV7-2	few	TRBJ2-7	TRBD2	CASTPTGLVYEQYF	TGTGCCAGCACCCCGACCGGACTAGTCTACGAGCAGTACTTC
TRBV5-3	few	TRBJ2-5	TRBD2	CASKLPGLAGELETQYF	TGTGCCAGCAAGCTGCCGGGACTAGCGGGAGAATTAGAGACCCAGTACTTC
TRBV10-3	few	TRBJ2-1	-	CAISGFSYNEQFF	TGTGCCATCAGTGGCTTCAGTTACAATGAGCAGTTCTTC
TRBV20-1	few	TRBJ2-1	TRBD2	CSARDGTSAYNEQFF	TGCAGTGCTAGAGATGGGACTAGCGCCTACAATGAGCAGTTCTTC
TRBV12-3/TRBV12-4	-	TRBJ2-7	-	CASKMGRSSYEQYF	TGTGCCAGCAAAATGGGGCGGAGCTCCTACGAGCAGTACTTC
TRBV12-3/TRBV12-4	-	TRBJ1-2	TRBD1	CASSFTTGTNYGYTF	TGTGCCAGCAGTTTCACGACAGGGACTAACTATGGCTACACCTTC
TRBV6-5	-	TRBJ2-1	-	CASSYSDRISSYNEQFF	TGTGCCAGCAGTTACTCGGATCGGATCAGCTCCTACAATGAGCAGTTCTTC
TRBV30	-	TRBJ1-2	TRBD1	CARRTGVGYDYTF	TGTGCCCGCCGGACAGGGGTAGGCTATGACTACACCTTC
TRBV29-1	few	TRBJ1-5	TRBD1	CSVGDRGLNQPQHF	TGCAGCGTTGGGGACAGGGGCCTCAATCAGCCCCAGCATTTT
TRBV7-9	few	TRBJ1-1	-	CASSPIDLPNTEAFF	TGTGCCAGCAGCCCGATCGACCTACCGAACACTGAAGCTTTCTTT
TRBV12-3/TRBV12-4	few	TRBJ2-3	TRBD2	CASTVWRGDADTQYF	TGTGCCAGCACAGTCTGGCGGGGGGACGCTGATACGCAGTATTTT
TRBV4-3	-	TRBJ2-1	TRBD2	CASSVGGLVSNEQFF	TGCGCCAGCAGCGTGGGGGGACTAGTTAGCAATGAGCAGTTCTTC
TRBV6-1	few	TRBJ1-5	-	CASSPNSNQPQHF	TGTGCCAGCTCTCCGAATAGCAATCAGCCCCAGCATTTT
TRBV10-3	-	TRBJ1-5	-	CAINRDGNQPQHF	TGTGCCATCAACCGGGACGGGAATCAGCCCCAGCATTTT
TRBV7-9	few	TRBJ2-1	-	CASSLRPDQRYNEQFF	TGTGCCAGCAGCTTAAGACCAGACCAACGCTACAACGAGCAGTTCTTC
TRBV5-1	-	TRBJ2-1	TRBD2	CASSLLGASRTSGVDEQFF	TGCGCCAGCAGCTTGCTTGGGGCAAGCCGGACTAGCGGGGTGGATGAGCAGTTCTTC
TRBV5-1	-	TRBJ2-5	-	CASSPATSQETQYF	TGCGCCAGCAGCCCTGCCACGAGCCAAGAGACCCAGTACTTC
TRBV6-5	-	TRBJ2-7	-	CASSYTVESWAQDNEQYF	TGTGCCAGCAGTTATACGGTTGAGAGCTGGGCCCAAGACAACGAGCAGTACTTC
TRBV20-1	many	TRBJ2-5	-	CSPRPPSFQETQYF	TGCAGTCCCCGCCCCCCGAGTTTTCAAGAGACCCAGTACTTC
TRBV20-1	-	TRBJ2-2	TRBD1	CSADDRVGGELFF	TGCAGTGCTGATGACAGGGTCGGCGGGGAGCTGTTTTTT
TRBV10-3	-	TRBJ2-3	-	CAISESGSGVVNTQYF	TGTGCCATCAGTGAGTCTGGTTCGGGGGTTGTTAATACGCAGTATTTT
TRBV10-3	few	TRBJ2-3	-	CAINAPGATTDTQYF	TGTGCCATCAACGCCCCGGGGGCCACCACAGATACGCAGTATTTT
TRBV6-2/TRBV6-3	few	TRBJ1-1	-	CASSYPRANTEAFF	TGTGCCAGCAGTTACCCGAGAGCGAACACTGAAGCTTTCTTT
TRBV5-1	-	TRBJ2-1	TRBD2	CASSIEGLAGSNEQFF	TGCGCCAGCAGCATAGAAGGACTAGCGGGATCGAATGAGCAGTTCTTC
TRBV27	-	TRBJ2-7	TRBD1	CASSRGQGAASDEQYF	TGTGCCAGCAGTAGGGGACAGGGTGCGGCTTCAGACGAGCAGTACTTC
TRBV7-2	-	TRBJ2-3	-	CASSWTPPDTQYF	TGTGCCAGCAGCTGGACTCCACCAGATACGCAGTATTTT
TRBV6-2/TRBV6-3	many	TRBJ2-1	TRBD2	CASSPPSGNNEQFF	TGTGCCAGCAGTCCACCCAGCGGGAACAATGAGCAGTTCTTC
TRBV7-9	-	TRBJ2-7	TRBD2	CASSLVAGVSEQYF	TGTGCCAGCAGCTTAGTCGCGGGGGTTTCCGAGCAGTACTTC
TRBV4-3	-	TRBJ2-4	-	CASSQGGNLAKNIQYF	TGCGCCAGCAGCCAAGGCGGGAATTTAGCCAAAAACATTCAGTACTTC
TRBV20-1	-	TRBJ2-2	TRBD1	CSAMGQGAPGELFF	TGCAGTGCTATGGGGCAGGGGGCGCCCGGGGAGCTGTTTTTT
TRBV3-1	-	TRBJ2-2	TRBD2	CASSSYPRASGNTGELFF	TGTGCCAGCAGCTCCTACCCTCGGGCTAGCGGGAACACCGGGGAGCTGTTTTTT
TRBV7-8	few	TRBJ1-2	TRBD1	CASSLGDSRGYTF	TGTGCCAGCAGCTTGGGGGACAGTCGTGGCTACACCTTC
TRBV15	-	TRBJ2-3	-	CATSGGTAEAYTQYF	TGTGCCACCAGCGGGGGGACGGCAGAGGCGTATACGCAGTATTTT
TRBV20-1	many	TRBJ1-2	-	CSASDRLYGYTF	TGCAGTGCTTCGGACAGACTATATGGCTACACCTTC
TRBV10-1	many	TRBJ2-1	TRBD2	CASGTGTSSAEQFF	TGCGCCAGCGGAACCGGGACTAGTTCTGCTGAGCAGTTCTTC
TRBV10-2	few	TRBJ2-7	-	CASGMTGVGGEQYF	TGCGCCAGCGGCATGACGGGAGTCGGGGGCGAGCAGTACTTC
TRBV5-1	-	TRBJ2-5	-	CASQGGAAVETQYF	TGCGCCAGTCAAGGTGGGGCGGCGGTGGAGACCCAGTACTTC
TRBV7-6	few	TRBJ2-5	TRBD2	CASSPIGLAGQETQYF	TGTGCCAGCAGCCCTATCGGACTAGCGGGACAAGAGACCCAGTACTTC
TRBV5-1	few	TRBJ2-1	TRBD2	CASSFTAGGYNEQFF	TGCGCCAGCAGCTTTACTGCGGGGGGGTACAATGAGCAGTTCTTC
TRBV20-1	-	TRBJ2-3	-	CSASPVGDTQYF	TGCAGTGCTAGCCCCGTGGGAGATACGCAGTATTTT
TRBV7-9	-	TRBJ2-7	TRBD1	CASCAGQGYEQYF	TGTGCCAGCTGCGCGGGACAGGGCTACGAGCAGTACTTC
TRBV29-1	few	TRBJ2-7	-	CSVAPTDSYEQYF	TGCAGCGTTGCCCCGACAGACTCCTACGAGCAGTACTTC
TRBV12-3/TRBV12-4	-	TRBJ2-7	-	CASSLEHTSYEQYF	TGTGCCAGCAGTTTGGAGCATACATCCTACGAGCAGTACTTC
TRBV10-1	-	TRBJ2-2	-	CASSESWAGELFF	TGCGCCAGCAGTGAGTCTTGGGCTGGGGAGCTGTTTTTT
TRBV29-1	few	TRBJ2-2	TRBD1	CSVGDSYTGELFF	TGCAGCGTAGGGGACAGCTACACCGGGGAGCTGTTTTTT